The clone carrying this TCR beta chain showed up just a few times. Its antigen is unknown. This record belongs to a study of CD8+ T cells in alopecia areata. Whole-study results and caveats: More clonal than normal scalp was lesional scalp, particularly alopecia totalis/universalis.

Germline V gives CDR1 SGHRS, CDR2 YFSETQ. The CDR3 covers 14 residues. Trimming took 2 bases from V and 7 from J; bases not matched to a gene: 3. Extraction and reverse transcription of RNA yielded cDNA as the sequencing template. Sequenced by immunoSEQ multiplex PCR; TCRdb stores in-frame clones only, minus some. The sample holds more than 90,000 clones, around two fifths seen once. The gene calls are TRBV5-1 and TRBJ1-4; 9 positions agree with TRBD1. Input material: CD4+ T cells sorted from blood. The clonotype was recovered from a human donor with alopecia areata. CDR3 region: CASSFGQGPEKLFF. CDR3 nucleotide sequence: TGCGCCAGCAGCTTCGGACAGGGGCCTGAAAAACTGTTTTTT. Using reference TRBV5-1 and TRBJ1-4 for the parts outside the CDR3, the full variable domain is KAGVTQTPRYLIKTRGQQVTLSCSPISGHRSVSWYQQTPGQGLQFLFEYFSETQRNKGNFPGRFSGRQFSNSRSEMNVSTLELGDSALYLCASSFGQGPEKLFFGSGTQLSVL.